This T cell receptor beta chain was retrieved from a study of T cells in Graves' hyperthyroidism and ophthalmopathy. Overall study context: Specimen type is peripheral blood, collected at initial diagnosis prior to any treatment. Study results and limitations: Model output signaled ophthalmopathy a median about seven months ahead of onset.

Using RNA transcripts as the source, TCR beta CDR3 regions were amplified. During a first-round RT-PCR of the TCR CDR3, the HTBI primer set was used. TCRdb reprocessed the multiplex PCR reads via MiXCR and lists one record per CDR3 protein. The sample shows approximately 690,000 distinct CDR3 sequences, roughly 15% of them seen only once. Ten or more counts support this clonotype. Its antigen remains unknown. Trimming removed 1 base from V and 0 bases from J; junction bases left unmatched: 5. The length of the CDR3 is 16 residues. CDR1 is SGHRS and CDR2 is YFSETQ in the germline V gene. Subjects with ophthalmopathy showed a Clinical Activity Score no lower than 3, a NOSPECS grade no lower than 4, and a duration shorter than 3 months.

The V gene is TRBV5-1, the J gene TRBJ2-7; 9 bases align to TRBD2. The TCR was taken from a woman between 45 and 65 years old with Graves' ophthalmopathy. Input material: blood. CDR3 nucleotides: TGCGCCAGCAGCTTGTTCGCTAGCGGGAACTCCTACGAGCAGTACTTC. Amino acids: CASSLFASGNSYEQYF.